This T cell receptor beta chain came from a study of T-cell memory formation after mild COVID-19. Study-wide findings and caveats: Of the contracting clones, CD4+ ones lay mainly in CM and EM, and CD8+ ones in EMRA.

Comments on this clonotype: Its antigen is not identified. At one end, the junction sequence differs from germline, possibly due to a read error.

Constant-segment primers were used for 5'RACE, and the resulting TCR alpha and TCR beta cDNA libraries carried sample barcodes and UMIs. TCRdb itself ran the 5' RACE reads through MiXCR, one entry per CDR3 protein. This repertoire shows fewer than 200,000 distinct CDR3 sequences, around 20% found once; its top ten account for around 3.9%. This CDR3 region has 14 residues. Germline assignment: CDR1 SGHRS and CDR2 YFSETQ. The source of this sequence is a man between 18 and 29 years old who had mild COVID-19 (a few samples of this study predate the infection). Cell type and time point are not known. Sequencing used PBMCs or a T cell subset sorted from them (not recorded which). This rearrangement joins TRBV5-1 to TRBJ1-4, with a possible D match to TRBD1 (6 bases). Here the CDR3 reads CASSLQQGNEKLIF. The CDR3 nucleotides are TGCGCCAGCAGCTTGCAACAGGGTAATGAAAAACTGATTTTT.